This record covers a single T cell receptor beta chain. The target antigen is unknown. The CDR3 extends over 13 amino acids. CDR1 and CDR2 from the germline V gene are MNHEY and SMNVEV (reference sequence). V lost 2 bases and J 4 bases, leaving 9 bases between the germline ends. These data come from a study of response to subunit inactivated influenza vaccine. TCRdb fed the RT-PCR reads into MiXCR, producing one record per CDR3 protein. The sample consists of over 400,000 distinct CDR3 sequences, around 13% of them appearing once. Study findings and constraints: Few new T cells, the authors suggested, are recruited by each seasonal influenza vaccination.

The receptor was isolated from a man aged 45-60 years who received an inactivated influenza vaccine. The sample consisted of PBMCs from blood, taken roughly 48 days after vaccination. The chain employs TRBV27 and TRBJ2-7, with D uncertain. CDR3 bases: TGTGCCAGCAGTTTAACGACGCTGTACGAGCAGTACTTC. Its translation is CASSLTTLYEQYF.